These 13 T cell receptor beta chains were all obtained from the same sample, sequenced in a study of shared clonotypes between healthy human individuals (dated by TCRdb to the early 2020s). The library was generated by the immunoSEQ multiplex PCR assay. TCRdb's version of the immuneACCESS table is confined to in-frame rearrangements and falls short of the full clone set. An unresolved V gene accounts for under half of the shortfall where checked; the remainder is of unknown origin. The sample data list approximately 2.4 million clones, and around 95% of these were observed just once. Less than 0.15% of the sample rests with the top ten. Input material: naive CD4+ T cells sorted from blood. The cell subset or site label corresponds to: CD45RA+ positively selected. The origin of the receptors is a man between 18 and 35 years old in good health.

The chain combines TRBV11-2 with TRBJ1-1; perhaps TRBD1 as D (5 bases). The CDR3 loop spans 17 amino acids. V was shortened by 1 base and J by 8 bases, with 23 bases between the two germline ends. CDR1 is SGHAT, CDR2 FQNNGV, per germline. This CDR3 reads CASSLGPSQGPPSEAFF. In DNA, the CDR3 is TGTGCCAGCAGCTTAGGACCGTCGCAGGGCCCTCCTAGCGAAGCTTTCTTT. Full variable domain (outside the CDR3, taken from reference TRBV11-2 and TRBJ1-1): EAGVAQSPRYKIIEKRQSVAFWCNPISGHATLYWYQQILGQGPKLLIQFQNNGVVDDSQLPKDRFSAERLKGVDSTLKIQPAKLEDSAVYLCASSLGPSQGPPSEAFFGQGTRLTVV.

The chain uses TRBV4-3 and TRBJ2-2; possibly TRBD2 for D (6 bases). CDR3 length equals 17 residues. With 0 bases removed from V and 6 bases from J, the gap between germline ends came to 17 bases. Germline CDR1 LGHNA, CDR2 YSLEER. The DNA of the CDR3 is TGCGCCAGCAGCCAAGATAGTGTCGGGAGTGCCCCCGGGGAGCTGTTTTTT. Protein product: CASSQDSVGSAPGELFF.

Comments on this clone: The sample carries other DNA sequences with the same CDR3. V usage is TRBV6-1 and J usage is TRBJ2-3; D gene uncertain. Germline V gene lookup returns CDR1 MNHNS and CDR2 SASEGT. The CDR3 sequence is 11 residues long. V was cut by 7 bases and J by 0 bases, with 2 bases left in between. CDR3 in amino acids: CASTSTDTQYF. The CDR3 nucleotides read TGTGCCAGCACTAGCACAGATACGCAGTATTTT.

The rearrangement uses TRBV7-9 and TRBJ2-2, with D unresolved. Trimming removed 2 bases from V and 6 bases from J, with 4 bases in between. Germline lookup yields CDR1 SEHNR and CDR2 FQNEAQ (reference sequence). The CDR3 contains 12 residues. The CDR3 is CASSLSAGELFF. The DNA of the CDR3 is TGTGCCAGCAGCTTAAGCGCCGGGGAGCTGTTTTTT. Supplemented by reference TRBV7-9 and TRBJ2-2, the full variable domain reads DTGVSQNPRHKITKRGQNVTFRCDPISEHNRLYWYRQTLGQGPEFLTYFQNEAQLEKSRLLSDRFSAERPKGSFSTLEIQRTEQGDSAMYLCASSLSAGELFFGEGSRLTVL.

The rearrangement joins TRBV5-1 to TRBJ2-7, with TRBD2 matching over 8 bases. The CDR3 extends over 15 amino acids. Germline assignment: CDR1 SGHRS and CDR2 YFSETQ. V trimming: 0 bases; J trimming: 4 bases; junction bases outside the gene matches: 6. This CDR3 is CASSLASGLAYEQYF. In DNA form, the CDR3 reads TGCGCCAGCAGCTTGGCCTCTGGACTAGCTTACGAGCAGTACTTC.

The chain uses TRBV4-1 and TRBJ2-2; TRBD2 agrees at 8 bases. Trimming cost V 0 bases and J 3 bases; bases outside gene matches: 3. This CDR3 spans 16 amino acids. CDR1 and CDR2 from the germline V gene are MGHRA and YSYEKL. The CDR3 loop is CASSQEAAGDTGELFF. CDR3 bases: TGCGCCAGCAGCCAAGAGGCAGCGGGGGACACCGGGGAGCTGTTTTTT.

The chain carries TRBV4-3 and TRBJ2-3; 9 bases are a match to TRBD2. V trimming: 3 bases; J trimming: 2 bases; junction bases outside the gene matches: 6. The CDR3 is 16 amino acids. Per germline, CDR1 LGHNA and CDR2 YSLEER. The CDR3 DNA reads TGCGCCAGCAGCCAGGGGACTAGCCTATACACAGATACGCAGTATTTT. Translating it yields CASSQGTSLYTDTQYF.

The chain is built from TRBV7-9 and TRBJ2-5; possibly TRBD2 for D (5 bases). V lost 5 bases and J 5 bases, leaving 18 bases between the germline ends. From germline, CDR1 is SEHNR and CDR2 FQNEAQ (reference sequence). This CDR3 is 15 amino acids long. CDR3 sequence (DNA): TGTGCCAGCAGCCCATCTAGCACTATTAGGGAGACCCAGTACTTC. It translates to CASSPSSTIRETQYF.

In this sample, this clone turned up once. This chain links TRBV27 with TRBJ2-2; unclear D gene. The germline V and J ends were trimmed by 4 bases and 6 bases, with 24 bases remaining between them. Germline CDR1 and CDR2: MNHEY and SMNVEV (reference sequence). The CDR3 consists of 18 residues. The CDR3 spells CASSSPASHILNAGELFF. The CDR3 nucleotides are TGTGCCAGCAGTTCCCCGGCCAGTCACATACTTAACGCCGGGGAGCTGTTTTTT.

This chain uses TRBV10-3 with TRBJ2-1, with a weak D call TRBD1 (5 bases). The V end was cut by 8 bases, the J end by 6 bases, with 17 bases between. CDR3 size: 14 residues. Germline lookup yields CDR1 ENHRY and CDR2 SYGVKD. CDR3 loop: CAIHGAGSSNEQFF. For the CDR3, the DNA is TGTGCCATCCATGGGGCTGGAAGTAGCAATGAGCAGTTCTTC.

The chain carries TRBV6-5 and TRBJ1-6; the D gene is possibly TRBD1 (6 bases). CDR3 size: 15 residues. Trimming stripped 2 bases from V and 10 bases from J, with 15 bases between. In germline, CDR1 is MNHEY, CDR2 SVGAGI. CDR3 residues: CASSYGGADGSPLHF. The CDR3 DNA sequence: TGTGCCAGCAGTTACGGGGGGGCAGACGGATCACCCCTCCACTTT.

In DNA, the CDR3 is TGTGCCAGCAGTGAAGGGGCCTTCAATCAGCCCCAGCATTTT. Protein sequence: CASSEGAFNQPQHF. The V and J genes are TRBV2 and TRBJ1-5; no clear D. The V and J ends lost 1 base and 3 bases respectively, with 7 bases between them. Looked up from germline, CDR1 is SNHLY and CDR2 is FYNNEI. The CDR3 spans 14 residues.

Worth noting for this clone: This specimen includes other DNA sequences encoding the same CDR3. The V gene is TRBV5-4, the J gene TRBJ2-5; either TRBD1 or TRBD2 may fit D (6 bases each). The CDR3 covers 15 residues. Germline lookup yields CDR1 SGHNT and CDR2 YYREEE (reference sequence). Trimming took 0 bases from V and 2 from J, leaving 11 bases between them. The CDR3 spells CASSLAGGRQETQYF. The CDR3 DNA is TGTGCCAGCAGCTTGGCCGGGGGCAGACAAGAGACCCAGTACTTC.